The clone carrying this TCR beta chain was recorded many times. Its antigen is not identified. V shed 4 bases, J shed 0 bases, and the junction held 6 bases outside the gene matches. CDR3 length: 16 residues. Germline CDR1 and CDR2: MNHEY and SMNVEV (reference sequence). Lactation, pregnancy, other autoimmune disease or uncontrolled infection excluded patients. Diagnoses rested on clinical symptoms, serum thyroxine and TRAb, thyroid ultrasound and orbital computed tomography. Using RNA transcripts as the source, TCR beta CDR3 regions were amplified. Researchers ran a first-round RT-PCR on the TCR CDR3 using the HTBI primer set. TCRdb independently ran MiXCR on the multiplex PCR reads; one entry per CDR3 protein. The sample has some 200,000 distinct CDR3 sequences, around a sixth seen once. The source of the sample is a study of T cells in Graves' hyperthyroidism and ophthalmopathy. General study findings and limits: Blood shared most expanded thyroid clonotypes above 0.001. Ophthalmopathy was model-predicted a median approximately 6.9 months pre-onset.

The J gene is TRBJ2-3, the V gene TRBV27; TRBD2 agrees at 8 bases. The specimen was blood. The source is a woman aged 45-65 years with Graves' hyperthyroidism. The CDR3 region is CASSSLAEGSTDTQYF. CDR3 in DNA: TGTGCCAGCAGTTCACTAGCGGAGGGTAGCACAGATACGCAGTATTTT.